The rows below give T cell receptor beta chains drawn from one sample of a study of blood T cell repertoires in COVID-19. Assay used: immunoSEQ multiplex PCR; TCRdb lists only in-frame clones, some missing. This table has approximately 300,000 clones, roughly 90% appearing once. What was sequenced was PBMCs or T cells enriched from blood (not recorded which). Source of these receptors: a woman aged 25 to 39 who had recovered from COVID-19. Each CDR3 is given with its conserved first and last residue. D genes are given only for firm matches. Where a row states a size, it is once, few, many or the class of an expanded clone; other rows omit it.

d_gene: TRBD1
j_gene: TRBJ1-2
v_gene: TRBV6-5
abundance: -
CDR3nt: TGTGCCAGCAGTTCGTCCGGGACAGGGGTTTTTGGCTACACCTTC
CDR3aa: CASSSSGTGVFGYTF

d_gene: -
j_gene: TRBJ2-7
v_gene: TRBV4-1
abundance: -
CDR3nt: TGCGCCAGCAGCCAAGCGGGGTGGGCTCGGGCCAACAAGAGGGAGCAGTACTTC
CDR3aa: CASSQAGWARANKREQYF

d_gene: TRBD2
j_gene: TRBJ2-3
v_gene: TRBV3-1/TRBV3-2
abundance: -
CDR3nt: TGTGCCAGCAGCCAGTCACCGACTAGCGCTCGCACAGATACGCAGTATTTT
CDR3aa: CASSQSPTSARTDTQYF

d_gene: TRBD1
j_gene: TRBJ2-5
v_gene: TRBV7-9
abundance: -
CDR3nt: TGTGCCAGCAGCTCAGGGGGTGAGACCCAGTACTTC
CDR3aa: CASSSGGETQYF

d_gene: -
j_gene: TRBJ2-7
v_gene: TRBV7-2
abundance: -
CDR3nt: TGTGCCAGCAGCTTAGCGCCCGGTAGCGGTCTCGAGCAGTACTTC
CDR3aa: CASSLAPGSGLEQYF

d_gene: -
j_gene: TRBJ2-7
v_gene: TRBV5-1
abundance: -
CDR3nt: TGCGCCAGCAGGTGGACTACCCTGGGTGAGCAGTACTTC
CDR3aa: CASRWTTLGEQYF

d_gene: -
j_gene: TRBJ2-7
v_gene: TRBV28
abundance: once
CDR3nt: TGTGCCAGCAGTTTTCTTCCAGGGGTCTACGAGCAGTACTTC
CDR3aa: CASSFLPGVYEQYF

d_gene: TRBD1
j_gene: TRBJ2-3
v_gene: TRBV3-1/TRBV3-2
abundance: -
CDR3nt: TGTGCCAGCAGCCAAGAGGGAACAGGGGGTAGTCCAGATACGCAGTATTTT
CDR3aa: CASSQEGTGGSPDTQYF

d_gene: -
j_gene: TRBJ2-5
v_gene: TRBV10-3
abundance: once
CDR3nt: TGTGCCATCAGTGAGCCCCAGGGGACGGAGACCCAGTACTTC
CDR3aa: CAISEPQGTETQYF

d_gene: TRBD1
j_gene: TRBJ1-4
v_gene: TRBV5-1
abundance: -
CDR3nt: TGCGCCAGCAGCAGGGGGCCCCGGGGGCCGGGGGAAAAACTGTTTTTT
CDR3aa: CASSRGPRGPGEKLFF

d_gene: -
j_gene: TRBJ1-5
v_gene: TRBV28
abundance: -
CDR3nt: TGTGCCAGCAGTTTAACCGGGTTCCAGCCCCAGCATTTT
CDR3aa: CASSLTGFQPQHF

d_gene: -
j_gene: TRBJ2-3
v_gene: TRBV4-2
abundance: -
CDR3nt: TGTGCCAGCAGCCAAGTCTCGGGATCGGCAGATACGCAGTATTTT
CDR3aa: CASSQVSGSADTQYF

d_gene: -
j_gene: TRBJ1-4
v_gene: TRBV7-2
abundance: -
CDR3nt: TGTGCCAGCAGCTTTCTCGCCGGGGGTCAACTGTTTTTT
CDR3aa: CASSFLAGGQLFF

d_gene: -
j_gene: TRBJ1-2
v_gene: TRBV20-1
abundance: -
CDR3nt: TGCAGTGCTGAAAGCAATGGCTACACCTTC
CDR3aa: CSAESNGYTF